Following are 25 T cell receptor beta chains from one sample sequenced in a study of blood T cells in healthy people across ages (dated by TCRdb to 2013 to 2016). The library was prepared using 5' RACE. Sequencing took place on an Illumina HiSeq 2500. A second about 6 to 11 cycle PCR used a sample-barcoded 5' primer and a J-beta primer mix. Using fastp at Q25 and MiXCR, TCRdb reprocessed the public reads and kept productive beta chains. When rows share a CDR3 protein, they turn into one entry using the most common DNA and genes. Counted in this sample were about 1.6 million distinct CDR3 sequences; roughly 32% of them appeared once. The ten top clones hold about 11% of the sample. Sequencing was done on a sample of blood. These TCRs come from a woman in her twenties or thirties in good health.

The V gene is TRBV30, the J gene TRBJ2-3; no definite D call. Trimming took 0 bases from V and 6 from J, leaving 13 bases between them. The CDR3 has 14 amino acids. Germline values: CDR1 GTSNPN, CDR2 SVGIG (reference sequence). This CDR3 reads CAWSVVGKLDTQYF. The DNA for the CDR3 is TGTGCCTGGAGTGTAGTGGGTAAACTCGATACGCAGTATTTT.

The gene calls are TRBV7-2 and TRBJ2-6; D remains ambiguous. Germline V gene lookup returns CDR1 SGHTA and CDR2 FQGNSA. CDR3 size: 15 residues. Between the trimmed V and J ends, which lost 5 bases and 2 bases, there was a span of 10 bases. The CDR3 DNA follows: TGTGCCAGCAGCCCCTCCCATCCTGGGGCCAACGTCCTGACTTTC. Its protein product is CASSPSHPGANVLTF.

The chain is built from TRBV6-2 or TRBV6-3 and TRBJ2-1; TRBD1 might be the D (6 bases). The V end lost 0 bases, the J end lost 0 bases, and 9 bases lay between the germline ends. The CDR3 loop spans 16 amino acids. The germline CDR1 and CDR2 sequences are MNHEY and SVGEGT. The CDR3 nucleotides are TGTGCCAGCAGTTACTCGACAGGACTCTCCTACAATGAGCAGTTCTTC. Translated: CASSYSTGLSYNEQFF.

This clonotype was observed a handful of times. The V gene is TRBV20-1, the J gene TRBJ2-3; 11 bases line up with TRBD2. The CDR3 runs 15 residues. V lost 3 bases to trimming and J lost 6 bases; unmatched junction nucleotides: 8. CDR1 DFQATT and CDR2 SNEGSKA come from the germline V gene (reference sequence). The DNA of the CDR3 is TGCAGTGCTAGCCCACTAGCGGGAGTGAGGGATACGCAGTATTTT. It codes for CSASPLAGVRDTQYF.

This chain joins TRBV14 and TRBJ2-7, with a weak D call TRBD1 (5 bases). Germline CDR1 reads SGHDN; CDR2 reads FVKESK. The V end was cut by 1 base, the J end by 6 bases, with 13 bases between. CDR3 length: 14 residues. The CDR3 sequence is CASSQVVQGGEQYF. CDR3 coding DNA: TGTGCCAGCAGCCAAGTCGTCCAGGGCGGCGAGCAGTACTTC. Filled out from reference TRBV14 and TRBJ2-7, the complete variable domain reads EAGVTQFPSHSVIEKGQTVTLRCDPISGHDNLYWYRRVMGKEIKFLLHFVKESKQDESGMPNNRFLAERTGGTYSTLKVQPAELEDSGVYFCASSQVVQGGEQYFGPGTRLTVT.

This clonotype turned up a few times. V is TRBV4-1 and J is TRBJ2-7; D call uncertain. V was shortened by 0 bases and J by 5 bases, with 14 bases between the two germline ends. CDR3 length: 15 residues. Germline CDR1 MGHRA, CDR2 YSYEKL. The CDR3 region is CASSQENYLWDEQYF. The DNA of the CDR3 is TGCGCCAGCAGCCAAGAGAACTATCTCTGGGACGAGCAGTACTTC.

J is TRBJ2-1 and V is TRBV9, with TRBD2 identical over 12 bases. The germline V gene encodes CDR1 SGDLS and CDR2 YYNGEE. The length of the CDR3 is 17 residues. The junction had 12 bases not matched to a gene; V was cut back by 2 bases and J by 9 bases. In nucleotides, the CDR3 is TGTGCCAGCAGCGTGCTAGCGGGGGGGCCTTATATATCTGAGCAGTTCTTC. This translates into CASSVLAGGPYISEQFF.

This clonotype was seen a handful of times. The chain is built from TRBV20-1 and TRBJ2-1; TRBD2 aligns across 10 bases. The CDR3 is 14 residues long. V lost 5 bases, J lost 1 base, and 2 bases stayed unmatched. Germline-derived CDR1 and CDR2 are DFQATT and SNEGSKA (reference sequence). CDR3 in amino acids: CSAGSGGSYNEQFF. The CDR3 nucleotides read TGCAGTGCTGGTAGCGGGGGGTCCTACAATGAGCAGTTCTTC.

Notes on this clonotype: A much larger clone lies one base from this, so it may be a read error. The chain joins TRBV5-5 to TRBJ2-7; 7 bases are a match to TRBD2. The CDR3 extends over 12 amino acids. Looked up from germline, CDR1 is SGHKS and CDR2 is YYEKEE (reference sequence). This CDR3 reads CTSQASGYEQYF. CDR3 bases: TGTACCAGCCAGGCTAGCGGATACGAGCAGTACTTC.

The V gene is TRBV6-1, the J gene TRBJ1-2; D not certain. The germline gives CDR1 MNHNS, CDR2 SASEGT. The CDR3 runs 17 residues. Trimming took off 2 bases at V and 1 base at J, with 17 bases between the two ends. The CDR3 coding sequence is TGTGCCAGCAGTGAACCGCGGCTTGCCAGCGGTAACTATGGCTACACCTTC. Translating gives CASSEPRLASGNYGYTF.

This clonotype has only a few counts. The chain has TRBV20-1 and TRBJ2-7, with 10 bases identical to TRBD2. Looked up from germline, CDR1 is DFQATT and CDR2 is SNEGSKA (reference sequence). Trimming at V came to 1 base and at J to 3 bases, leaving 15 bases not matched to a gene. The CDR3 has 18 amino acids. CDR3 region: CSARAIASGRGRNYEQYF. For the CDR3, the DNA is TGCAGTGCTAGAGCGATCGCTAGCGGGAGAGGGAGAAACTACGAGCAGTACTTC.

The chain recombines TRBV5-1 with TRBJ2-7; 16 bases line up with TRBD2. The V segment lost 4 bases and the J segment 5 bases; nucleotides outside the gene matches: 15. The CDR3 has 19 residues. Germline values: CDR1 SGHRS, CDR2 YFSETQ. CDR3 sequence: CASSRSSGTSGRAYNEQYF. CDR3 DNA: TGCGCCAGCAGCCGTTCATCCGGGACTAGCGGGAGGGCCTATAACGAGCAGTACTTC. Supplemented by reference TRBV5-1 and TRBJ2-7, the full variable domain reads KAGVTQTPRYLIKTRGQQVTLSCSPISGHRSVSWYQQTPGQGLQFLFEYFSETQRNKGNFPGRFSGRQFSNSRSEMNVSTLELGDSALYLCASSRSSGTSGRAYNEQYFGPGTRLTVT.

This clonotype has at least ten counts. The chain links TRBV5-6 to TRBJ2-5; D not resolved. Germline CDR1 is SGHDT and CDR2 is YYEEEE. V was shortened by 0 bases and J by 2 bases, with 8 bases between the two germline ends. CDR3 length: 14 amino acids. CDR3 in amino acids: CASSLEHLQETQYF. The CDR3 DNA sequence: TGTGCCAGCAGCTTGGAACACCTTCAAGAGACCCAGTACTTC. Full variable domain (remainder filled in from reference TRBV5-6 and TRBJ2-5): DAGVTQSPTHLIKTRGQQVTLRCSPKSGHDTVSWYQQALGQGPQFIFQYYEEEERQRGNFPDRFSGHQFPNYSSELNVNALLLGDSALYLCASSLEHLQETQYFGPGTRLLVL.

This clonotype was counted once. V and J are TRBV10-3 and TRBJ2-1; 9 nucleotides match TRBD1. Germline CDR1 reads ENHRY; CDR2 reads SYGVKD. V dropped 6 bases and J dropped 6; count of bases not matched to a gene: 0. The CDR3 has 12 residues. The CDR3 DNA sequence: TGTGCCATCAGGGGACAGGGCAATGAGCAGTTCTTC. Its translation is CAIRGQGNEQFF.

This clonotype was observed a handful of times. This chain connects TRBV28 to TRBJ1-1, with D hard to call. The V gene's germline CDR1 is MDHEN and CDR2 SYDVKM. CDR3 size: 11 residues. The ends were cut back, 7 bases at V and 1 base at J, with 4 bases in the middle. The CDR3 DNA follows: TGTGCCAGCAACGGGAACACTGAAGCTTTCTTT. Translating it yields CASNGNTEAFF.

There are a few counts of this clonotype. The gene calls are TRBV4-1 and TRBJ1-4; D is uncertain. Trimming removed 1 base from V and 7 bases from J, with 16 bases in between. The CDR3 is made up of 16 amino acids. CDR1 MGHRA and CDR2 YSYEKL come from the germline V gene. For the CDR3, the DNA is TGCGCCAGCAGCCAAGTTCGGTTTGTGGGCCTTGAAAAACTGTTTTTT. This codes for CASSQVRFVGLEKLFF.

This clonotype was recorded only once. V gene TRBV6-5 combines with J gene TRBJ2-3, with D tentatively TRBD2 (7 bases). The CDR3 loop spans 13 amino acids. Germline lookup yields CDR1 MNHEY and CDR2 SVGAGI. The V end was cut by 2 bases, the J end by 12 bases, with 15 bases between. This CDR3 is CASSYGGAVNQYF. CDR3 in DNA: TGTGCCAGCAGTTACGGGGGGGCAGTTAATCAGTATTTT.

The chain links TRBV30 to TRBJ1-6; D remains ambiguous. CDR3 size: 12 residues. Trimming shortened V by 0 bases and J by 9 bases, and 6 bases separated the two germline ends. Germline loops: CDR1 GTSNPN, CDR2 SVGIG (reference sequence). CDR3 nucleotide sequence: TGTGCCTGGAGTGTACAAGGTTCACCCCTCCACTTT. As protein: CAWSVQGSPLHF. Full variable domain (outside the CDR3, taken from reference TRBV30 and TRBJ1-6): SQTIHQWPATLVQPVGSPLSLECTVEGTSNPNLYWYRQAAGRGLQLLFYSVGIGQISSEVPQNLSASRPQDRQFILSSKKLLLSDSGFYLCAWSVQGSPLHFGNGTRLTVT.

This clonotype was found a few times. The rearrangement uses TRBV7-3 and TRBJ2-1; unclear D gene. Trimming pared 0 bases from V and 6 bases from J, leaving 6 bases between. This CDR3 has 13 residues. Germline CDR1 SGHTA, CDR2 FQGTGA. CDR3 nucleotides: TGTGCCAGCAGCTTAACCCAGATCAATGAGCAGTTCTTC. It specifies CASSLTQINEQFF.

This clonotype was counted many times. The chain recombines TRBV5-5 with TRBJ2-7; a possible D gene is TRBD1 (6 bases). Trimming removed 0 bases at V and 2 bases at J, with 9 bases between. The CDR3 is made up of 14 amino acids. The germline CDR1 and CDR2 sequences are SGHKS and YYEKEE (reference sequence). The CDR3 nucleotides are TGTGCCAGCAGCTTGGGTTGGGACACCTACGAGCAGTACTTC. Encoded protein: CASSLGWDTYEQYF. The variable domain in full, with the rest retrieved from reference TRBV5-5 and TRBJ2-7, is DAGVTQSPTHLIKTRGQQVTLRCSPISGHKSVSWYQQVLGQGPQFIFQYYEKEERGRGNFPDRFSARQFPNYSSELNVNALLLGDSALYLCASSLGWDTYEQYFGPGTRLTVT.

The V gene is TRBV27, the J gene TRBJ2-1; 11 nucleotides match TRBD2. Germline V gives CDR1 MNHEY, CDR2 SMNVEV (reference sequence). This CDR3 is 18 amino acids long. V was clipped by 3 bases and J by 5 bases; unmatched bases: 12. Written as DNA, the CDR3 is TGTGCCAGCAGTTTGACGCGACTAGCGGGAAAAGGTCACAATGAGCAGTTCTTC. It codes for CASSLTRLAGKGHNEQFF.

This sequence joins TRBV7-6 and TRBJ2-1; D perhaps matches TRBD2 (6 bases). The CDR3 runs to 16 residues. The V and J ends lost 2 bases and 9 bases respectively, with 20 bases between them. Germline CDR1 is SGHVS and CDR2 is FNYEAQ. CDR3 nucleotides: TGTGCCAGCAGCTTATTGGGTGTATTGGTCGGGGGTGAGCAGTTCTTC. The encoded protein is CASSLLGVLVGGEQFF.

In this sample, this clonotype turned up a few times. J is TRBJ2-3 and V is TRBV20-1; D may be TRBD2 (5 bases). Germline CDR1 reads DFQATT; CDR2 reads SNEGSKA (reference sequence). Trimming took 3 bases from V and 3 from J, leaving 22 bases between them. There are 17 residues in the CDR3. The CDR3, as DNA: TGCAGTGCTAGGGGCGCATATTGGGAGACGGGGACAGATACGCAGTATTTT. Its protein is CSARGAYWETGTDTQYF.

V usage is TRBV5-1 and J usage is TRBJ2-5; 8 bases map to TRBD2. Germline assignment: CDR1 SGHRS and CDR2 YFSETQ. Unmatched junction bases numbered 7, after V lost 1 base and J lost 5 bases. The CDR3 runs to 15 residues. The CDR3 loop reads CASSLRGGTEETQYF. Written as DNA, the CDR3 is TGCGCCAGCAGCTTGCGGGGGGGTACGGAGGAGACCCAGTACTTC.

This clonotype was observed a handful of times. The chain couples TRBV28 to TRBJ2-7; D possibly uses TRBD1 or TRBD2 (5 bases each). The CDR3 sequence is 14 residues long. Deletions cut 3 bases from V and 3 bases from J, with 12 bases between. Germline V gene sequence: CDR1 MDHEN, CDR2 SYDVKM. The CDR3: CASSFQGEGYEQYF. The CDR3 region has the DNA TGTGCCAGCAGTTTCCAGGGAGAAGGCTACGAGCAGTACTTC.